This TCR beta chain was recovered during a study of regulatory T cells in long-lasting Graves disease. V was clipped by 3 bases and J by 0 bases, with 11 bases between them. The CDR3 has 14 residues. Looked up from germline, CDR1 is DFQATT and CDR2 is SNEGSKA (reference sequence). This clonotype occurred many times. Its antigen is unidentified. Arm-PCR with iRepertoire HTBI primers amplified the CDR3 regions for these TCR beta libraries. In TCRdb, the multiplex PCR reads were re-called with MiXCR into one record per CDR3 protein. The repertoire has roughly 500,000 distinct CDR3 sequences, roughly 21% of them found once; the top ten carry more than 6%. Time point here: persistent/refractory GD, antithyroid drugs over 5 years with positive TRAb. Making the TCR library involved RNA that had been extracted from PBMCs. Notes on the study in general: Shared public clonotypes totalled fewer than 3,000 in persistent patients, compared with about 930 in new patients.

Here the sequenced sample was peripheral blood mononuclear cells (PBMCs), taken when the disease was refractory, from a patient treated with antithyroid drugs. This TCR derives from a female donor with Graves disease. This chain joins TRBV20-1 and TRBJ2-5; possible D gene TRBD1, 6 bases. CDR3 bases: TGCAGTGCTAGGTTCAGGGGTGACCAAGAGACCCAGTACTTC. It codes for CSARFRGDQETQYF.